The clone carrying this T cell receptor beta chain appeared many times. Its antigen remains unknown. The record originates from a study of identical twins. Findings and caveats of the study: Twin sharing of out-of-frame TCR alpha was underestimated by models in monozygotic pairs.

Each CDR3 protein gets one entry after TCRdb re-called the 5' RACE reads with MiXCR. Among hundreds of thousands of distinct CDR3 sequences listed, around 10% were seen once. This CDR3 spans 17 amino acids. From germline, CDR1 is KGHDR and CDR2 SFDVKD. Deletions cut 3 bases from V and 0 bases from J, with 14 bases between. The gene calls are TRBV24-1 and TRBJ2-1; D might be TRBD1 (6 bases). The source of this sequence is a woman under 30 in good health. The source material was memory (CD45RO+) T cells sorted from blood. CDR3 amino acids: CATSDTRQESSYNEQFF. CDR3 DNA: TGTGCCACCAGTGATACCCGACAGGAGAGCTCCTACAATGAGCAGTTCTTC.